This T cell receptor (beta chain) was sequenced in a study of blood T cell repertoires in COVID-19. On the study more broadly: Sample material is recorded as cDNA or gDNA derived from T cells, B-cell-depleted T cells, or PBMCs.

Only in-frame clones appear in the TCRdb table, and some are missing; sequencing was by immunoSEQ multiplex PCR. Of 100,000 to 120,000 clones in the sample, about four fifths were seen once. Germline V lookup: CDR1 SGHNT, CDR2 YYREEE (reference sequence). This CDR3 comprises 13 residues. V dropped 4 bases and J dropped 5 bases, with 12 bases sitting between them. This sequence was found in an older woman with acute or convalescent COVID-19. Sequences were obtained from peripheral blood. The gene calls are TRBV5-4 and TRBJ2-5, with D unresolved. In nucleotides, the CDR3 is TGTGCCAGCAGCACCCCGGGTGGGGAGACCCAGTACTTC. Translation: CASSTPGGETQYF. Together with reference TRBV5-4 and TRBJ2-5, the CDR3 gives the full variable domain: ETGVTQSPTHLIKTRGQQVTLRCSSQSGHNTVSWYQQALGQGPQFIFQYYREEENGRGNFPPRFSGLQFPNYSSELNVNALELDDSALYLCASSTPGGETQYFGPGTRLLVL.